This T cell receptor (beta chain) was sequenced in a study of blood T cell repertoires in COVID-19. Across the whole study: PBMCs, B-cell-depleted T cells, or T cells were the source of the cDNA or gDNA that made up the material.

Followed over time, Seattle patients had been enrolled while infection was active. This CDR3 is built from 18 residues. Germline lookup yields CDR1 SNHLY and CDR2 FYNNEI. J lost 4 bases, V lost 4 bases, and 8 bases had no gene match. As originally analysed: By means of reference gene primer amplification, nucleated cell counts were estimated. Data came from immunoSEQ multiplex PCR; TCRdb stores just in-frame clones and leaves some out. V and J calls and clone size follow that table, whereas D and trimming were derived from the DNA. The sample contains tens of thousands of clones, approximately 88% of which appear only once.

The source of this sequence is a woman aged 60 to 75 with COVID-19, enrolled during active disease. The chain combines TRBV2 with TRBJ2-1; the match to TRBD2 covers 15 bases. Sequencing was done on a sample of peripheral blood. DNA for the CDR3: TGTGCCAGCAGTGCCGGACTAGCGGGAGGGCCCTCATACAATGAGCAGTTCTTC. Its translation is CASSAGLAGGPSYNEQFF.